This record covers a single T cell receptor (beta chain). The data belong to a study of OX40 agonist ivuxolimab in advanced cancers. Data came from immunoSEQ multiplex PCR; TCRdb stores just in-frame clones and leaves some out. The sample has some 70,000 clones, roughly 85% seen once. V was cut by 4 bases and J by 5 bases, with 11 bases left in between. The CDR3 runs to 13 residues. Germline assignment: CDR1 SGHTA and CDR2 FQGNSA. The TCR sequence derives from an adult with an advanced solid tumor such as melanoma, head and neck, liver or kidney cancer. The chain is built from TRBV7-2 and TRBJ2-5; tentative D call: TRBD2 (5 bases). The source material was CD4+ or CD8+ T cells sorted from blood, sampled in a trial of the OX40 agonist ivuxolimab. The CDR3 spells CASSSLRGETQYF. DNA of the CDR3: TGTGCCAGCAGCTCTTTACGCGGGGAGACCCAGTACTTC.